This TCR beta chain emerged from a study of blood T cells in healthy people across ages. The people who gave samples were healthy Caucasians from Russia, aged roughly 6 to 100. Per sample, no less than 5.5 micrograms of total RNA were extracted. Study-level points and caveats: Researchers said unsorted PBMCs prevented a conclusive naive versus antigen-experienced comparison.

About this clonotype: Its antigen is as yet unknown.

The ends were cut back, 0 bases at V and 5 bases at J, with 20 bases in the middle. This CDR3 region has 17 residues. CDR1 is SGDLS and CDR2 is YYNGEE in the germline V gene. It was with a sample-barcoded 5' primer and a J-beta primer mix that a second PCR of about 6 to 11 cycles was run. TCRdb passed the 5' RACE reads through MiXCR, listing each CDR3 protein once. The repertoire holds about 730,000 distinct CDR3 sequences, with roughly 44% as singletons. The V call is TRBV9, the J call TRBJ2-5; weak D call: TRBD1 (7 bases). This TCR was sampled from a woman aged 60-70 years in good health. Sequenced sample: blood. Written as DNA, the CDR3 is TGTGCCAGCAGCGTAGGAGTTGGAGGGGGCTTCGGGGAGACCCAGTACTTC. Residues: CASSVGVGGGFGETQYF.